The 2 T cell receptor beta chains reported below all come from one sample, sequenced in a study of blood T cells in healthy people across ages. PCR was performed a second time for roughly 6 to 12 cycles using a sample-barcoded 5' primer and a J-beta primer mix. In TCRdb, the 5' RACE reads were re-called with MiXCR into one record per CDR3 protein. Counted here are 1.5 million to 2 million distinct CDR3 sequences, about two fifths occurring once; the ten biggest clones make up around 23%. Sequenced: blood. These receptors all stem from a human donor in good health.

J is TRBJ2-1 and V is TRBV29-1, with D possibly TRBD1 on 5 matching bases. CDR1 SQVTM and CDR2 ANQGSEA come from the germline V gene. V dropped 4 bases and J dropped 7 bases, with 11 bases sitting between them. This CDR3 region has 12 residues. Written as DNA, the CDR3 is TGCAGCGTTGTTCCCAGGGATAATGAGCAGTTCTTC. Translated, it gives CSVVPRDNEQFF.

A word on this clonotype: Germline is not matched at one junction end, which may reflect a read error. The CDR3 bases are TGTGCCAGCAGTTTTTTGGCGGCACCCCCCCACTTT. As protein: CASSFLAAPPHF. The V gene is TRBV12-3 or TRBV12-4, the J gene TRBJ1-6; D remains unclear. CDR3 length equals 12 residues.